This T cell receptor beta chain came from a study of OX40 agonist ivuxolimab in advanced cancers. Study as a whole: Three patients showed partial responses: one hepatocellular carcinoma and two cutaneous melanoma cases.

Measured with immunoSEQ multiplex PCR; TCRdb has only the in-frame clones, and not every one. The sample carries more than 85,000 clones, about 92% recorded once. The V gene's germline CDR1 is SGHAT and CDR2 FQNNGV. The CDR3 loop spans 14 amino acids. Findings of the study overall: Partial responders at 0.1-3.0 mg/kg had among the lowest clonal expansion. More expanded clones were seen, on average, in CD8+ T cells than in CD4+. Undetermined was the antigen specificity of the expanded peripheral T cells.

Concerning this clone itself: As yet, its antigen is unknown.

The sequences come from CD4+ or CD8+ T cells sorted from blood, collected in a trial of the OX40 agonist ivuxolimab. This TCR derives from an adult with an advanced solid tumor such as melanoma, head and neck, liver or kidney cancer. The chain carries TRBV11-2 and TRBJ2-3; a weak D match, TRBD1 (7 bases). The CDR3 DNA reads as TGTGCGACGCGGGACAGCCGAAGCACAGATACGCAGTATTTT. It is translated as CATRDSRSTDTQYF.